This note documents a single T cell receptor beta chain sequence. This sample is drawn from a study of blood T cell repertoires in COVID-19. For the study at large: Both acute and convalescent COVID-19 samples were obtained from the United States, Italy and Spain. T cells, B-cell-depleted T cells, or PBMCs provided the cDNA or gDNA that served as material.

In the original analysis: Reference gene primer amplification gave estimated nucleated cell counts. Produced via immunoSEQ multiplex PCR; TCRdb's table is partial and in-frame only. V, J and clone size reflect that table, while D and trimming were determined from the DNA. This table holds about 180,000 clones, approximately 85% found once. The CDR3 has 15 amino acids. Germline V gene data show CDR1 as LGHNA and CDR2 as YSLEER. V lost 3 bases, J lost 5 bases, and 16 bases lay in between. The J gene is TRBJ1-2, the V gene TRBV4-3; tentatively, D is TRBD1 (5 bases). The specimen sequenced was peripheral blood. This receptor was identified in a human donor with active or convalescent COVID-19. The donor label of this sample is uncertain. The DNA of the CDR3 is TGCGCCAGCAGCCAGACGATCCAGGGCAGGTATGGCTACACCTTC. Translation: CASSQTIQGRYGYTF.